This is a list of T cell receptor beta chains from one sample in a study of T cell changes during pregnancy in multiple sclerosis. The protocol was immunoSEQ multiplex PCR, while the TCRdb copy is restricted to in-frame clones and leaves out a portion. The sample records 100,000 or so clones, approximately 94% being singletons. The specimen was peripheral blood, collected before pregnancy. These receptors all come from a female donor with multiple sclerosis, enrolled in a pregnancy study. Both conserved end residues are trimmed from each CDR3. The order of the fields is J gene, V gene, CDR3 protein.

J: TRBJ1-1
V: TRBV10-3
CDR3: AISDRGTEAF

J: TRBJ2-7
V: TRBV19
CDR3: ASSALGAGYEQY

J: TRBJ1-2
V: TRBV19
CDR3: ASSWASNYGYT

J: TRBJ2-1
V: TRBV7-2
CDR3: ASTRGQGGYNEQF

J: TRBJ1-2
V: TRBV28
CDR3: ASSSYPKYT

J: TRBJ1-2
V: TRBV11-2
CDR3: ASSGGFGGYT

J: TRBJ2-3
V: TRBV5-8
CDR3: ASSLDRLAGGDTQY

J: TRBJ2-7
V: TRBV7-9
CDR3: ASNPRDSYEQY

J: TRBJ1-5
V: TRBV2
CDR3: ASSKSGDRGNQPQH

J: TRBJ2-1
V: TRBV4-1
CDR3: ASSRGVESSYNEQF

J: TRBJ1-1
V: TRBV28
CDR3: ASSFPRGQEVNTEAF

J: TRBJ1-2
V: TRBV4-2
CDR3: ASSQDLGTDRAIYGYT

J: TRBJ2-7
V: TRBV7-9
CDR3: ASSPTGTGVGYEQY

J: TRBJ1-5
V: TRBV7-2
CDR3: ASSLGGRGNQPQH

J: TRBJ2-1
V: TRBV7-9
CDR3: ASSSGQGVNEQF

J: TRBJ2-2
V: TRBV18
CDR3: ASSPPTGTENTGELF

J: TRBJ2-7
V: TRBV27
CDR3: ASSFRGYEQY

J: TRBJ2-2
V: TRBV5-4
CDR3: ASSLDPAGGGGELF

J: TRBJ1-2
V: TRBV6-1
CDR3: ASSLTDLYGYT

J: TRBJ2-3
V: TRBV7-9
CDR3: ASSSKLAGGRTDTQY

J: TRBJ2-3
V: TRBV4-2
CDR3: ASSQTLVGVAGGGWDADTQY

J: TRBJ2-7
V: TRBV19
CDR3: ASGAPGQGFHEQY

J: TRBJ2-7
V: TRBV5-1
CDR3: ASSQGGSTSYEQY

J: TRBJ2-7
V: TRBV5-6
CDR3: ASSLLVTGAIEQY

J: TRBJ1-1
V: TRBV19
CDR3: ATRTGLTEAF

J: TRBJ1-1
V: TRBV4-1
CDR3: ASRGTGGTEAF

J: TRBJ1-1
V: TRBV10-3
CDR3: AISPQGDTEAF

J: TRBJ1-5
V: TRBV27
CDR3: ASSLIGNQPQH

J: TRBJ1-1
V: TRBV15
CDR3: ATSRPLRVEAF

J: TRBJ1-5
V: TRBV19
CDR3: ASSIAIGNRWEFRGNQPQH

J: TRBJ2-5
V: TRBV5-1
CDR3: ASALLAAQGTQY

J: TRBJ2-1
V: TRBV4-1
CDR3: ASSQDEPSYNEQF

J: TRBJ2-7
V: TRBV18
CDR3: ASSPGYLAGAYEQY

J: TRBJ1-1
V: TRBV5-1
CDR3: ASSVREGEAF

J: TRBJ2-1
V: TRBV5-6
CDR3: AGSRGGGSYNEQF

J: TRBJ2-7
V: TRBV5-1
CDR3: ASSLAGPEQY

J: TRBJ1-3
V: TRBV19
CDR3: ASSVDRVAGNTIY

J: TRBJ2-7
V: TRBV7-9
CDR3: ASSLTSSEQY

J: TRBJ2-7
V: TRBV4-1
CDR3: ASSQAGYYEQY

J: TRBJ2-5
V: TRBV5-4
CDR3: ASSSDLWGGRQETQY

J: TRBJ2-2
V: TRBV5-5
CDR3: ASSVKGTGWSTGELF

J: TRBJ1-1
V: TRBV19
CDR3: ASSVRGLGTEAF

J: TRBJ2-1
V: TRBV19
CDR3: ASSGQPYSYNEQF

J: TRBJ2-3
V: TRBV13
CDR3: ASSWTGARDTQY

J: TRBJ2-3
V: TRBV7-6
CDR3: ASSAGTSGTRGTQY

J: TRBJ2-1
V: TRBV5-5
CDR3: ASSYGSSEQF

J: TRBJ1-5
V: TRBV30
CDR3: AWRTGVNQPQH

J: TRBJ2-3
V: TRBV6-1
CDR3: ASSEGRTGLGTDTQY

J: TRBJ1-1
V: TRBV29-1
CDR3: SVEDGVEAF

J: TRBJ1-3
V: TRBV5-4
CDR3: ASSLDRGIGNTIY

J: TRBJ2-1
V: TRBV2
CDR3: ASTSESSYNEQF

J: TRBJ1-1
V: TRBV4-1
CDR3: ASSPGILNTEAF

J: TRBJ2-5
V: TRBV7-7
CDR3: ASSPRDEGQETQY